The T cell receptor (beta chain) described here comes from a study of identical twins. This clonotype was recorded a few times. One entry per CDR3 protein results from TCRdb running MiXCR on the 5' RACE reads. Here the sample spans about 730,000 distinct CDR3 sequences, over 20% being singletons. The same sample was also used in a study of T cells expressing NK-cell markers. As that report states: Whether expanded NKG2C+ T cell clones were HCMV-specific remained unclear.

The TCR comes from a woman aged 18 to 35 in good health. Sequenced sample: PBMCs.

CDR3 sequence (DNA): TGCAGTGCTACCTCACCGGCCCAGCGCTACACCTTC. Its protein is CSATSPAQRYTF. This rearrangement joins TRBV20-1 to TRBJ1-2; D ambiguous. The V end was cut by 4 bases, the J end by 9 bases, with 15 bases between. CDR3 length equals 12 residues. Germline CDR1 DFQATT, CDR2 SNEGSKA (reference sequence).